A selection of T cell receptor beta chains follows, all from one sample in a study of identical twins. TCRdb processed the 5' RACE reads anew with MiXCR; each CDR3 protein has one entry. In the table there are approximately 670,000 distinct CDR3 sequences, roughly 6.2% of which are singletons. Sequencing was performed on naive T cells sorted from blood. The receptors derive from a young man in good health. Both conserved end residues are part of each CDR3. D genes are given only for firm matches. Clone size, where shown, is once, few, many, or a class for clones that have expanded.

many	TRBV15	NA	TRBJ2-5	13	TGTGCCACCAGCGGGCGACTAGTTGAGACCCAGTACTTC	CATSGRLVETQYF
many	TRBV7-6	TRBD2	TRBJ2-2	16	TGTGCCAGCAGCCCCGTAGCGGGAAGGAACACCGGGGAGCTGTTTTTT	CASSPVAGRNTGELFF
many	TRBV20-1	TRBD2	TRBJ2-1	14	TGCAGTGCTGACGCGACTAGCGGGAACGATGAGCAGTTCTTC	CSADATSGNDEQFF
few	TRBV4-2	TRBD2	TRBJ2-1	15	TGTGCCAGCAGCCAAGTCGGGGCGGGAGAAGGCGAGCAGTTCTTC	CASSQVGAGEGEQFF
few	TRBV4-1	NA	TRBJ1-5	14	TGCGCCAGCAGCCAAGTCGCGGGTCGGGAGCCCCAGCATTTT	CASSQVAGREPQHF
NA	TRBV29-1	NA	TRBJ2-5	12	TGCAGCGTTGATGTGGGCCTGGAGACCCAGTACTTC	CSVDVGLETQYF
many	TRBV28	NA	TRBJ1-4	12	TGTGCCAGCAGTCCCGACCTGGGAAAACTGTTTTTT	CASSPDLGKLFF
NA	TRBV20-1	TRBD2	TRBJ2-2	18	TGCAGTGCTAGAGATCTGTTCCCCCCAGCGGGAGATTCCGGGGAGCTGTTTTTT	CSARDLFPPAGDSGELFF
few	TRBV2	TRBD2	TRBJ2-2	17	TGTGCCAGCATGAGGGGTGGACTAGCGGGGAACACCGGGGAGCTGTTTTTT	CASMRGGLAGNTGELFF
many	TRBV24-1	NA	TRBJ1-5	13	TGTGCCACCAGTGTTGACAGCCATCAGCCCCAGCATTTT	CATSVDSHQPQHF
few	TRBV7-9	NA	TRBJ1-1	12	TGTGCCAGTCAGGGTTATATAGCTGAAGCTTTCTTT	CASQGYIAEAFF
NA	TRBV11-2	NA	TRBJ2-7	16	TGTGCCAGCAGCTTAGTTGGTGGGACCGGCGGCCACGAGCAGTACTTC	CASSLVGGTGGHEQYF
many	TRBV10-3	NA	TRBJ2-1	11	TGTGCCATCAAGGCGAACAATGAGCAGTTCTTC	CAIKANNEQFF
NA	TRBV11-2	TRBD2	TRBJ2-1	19	TGTGCCAGCAGCCCTACCCTTGAACCGGGACTAGCGGAATACAATGAGCAGTTCTTC	CASSPTLEPGLAEYNEQFF
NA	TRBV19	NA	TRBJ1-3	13	TGTGCCAGTAGTATCGGGTTCGGAAACACCATATATTTT	CASSIGFGNTIYF
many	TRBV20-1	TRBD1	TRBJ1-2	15	TGCAGTGCTAAAATCGAAGGGACAGGAGGCTATGGCTACACCTTC	CSAKIEGTGGYGYTF
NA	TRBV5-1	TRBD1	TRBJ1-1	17	TGCGCCAGCAGCGGGGACAGCGGCTCTCCGATGAACACTGAAGCTTTCTTT	CASSGDSGSPMNTEAFF
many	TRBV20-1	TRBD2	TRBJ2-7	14	TGCAGTGCTAGGGAAGCGGGAGAGGTATACGAGCAGTACTTC	CSAREAGEVYEQYF
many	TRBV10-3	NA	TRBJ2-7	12	TGTGCCATCAGTGAGTCGGGAGACGAGCAGTACTTC	CAISESGDEQYF
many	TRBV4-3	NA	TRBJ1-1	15	TGCGCCAGCAGCCAAGAGGTGGGGGGGATGGCTGAAGCTTTCTTT	CASSQEVGGMAEAFF
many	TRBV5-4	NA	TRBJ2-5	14	TGTGCCAGCAGTCTGGAGGACGGAGTCGGGACCCAGTACTTC	CASSLEDGVGTQYF
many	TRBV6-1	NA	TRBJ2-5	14	TGTGCCAGCAGTGTCCCGGGGATTCAAGAGACCCAGTACTTC	CASSVPGIQETQYF
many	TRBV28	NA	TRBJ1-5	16	TGTGCCAGCAGTTTATCCCTCGGGGCTAGCAATCAGCCCCAGCATTTT	CASSLSLGASNQPQHF
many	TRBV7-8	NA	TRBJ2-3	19	TGTGCCAGCAGCCTAAGACTCCTCCATCGTCAAGAATTCACAGATACGCAGTATTTT	CASSLRLLHRQEFTDTQYF
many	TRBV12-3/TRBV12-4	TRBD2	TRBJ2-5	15	TGTGCCAGCAGTTCCCAGCGGGGGACACAAGAGACCCAGTACTTC	CASSSQRGTQETQYF
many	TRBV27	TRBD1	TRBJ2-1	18	TGTGCCAGCAGTTTAAGACAGGGGAGGCCGAACTCCTACAATGAGCAGTTCTTC	CASSLRQGRPNSYNEQFF
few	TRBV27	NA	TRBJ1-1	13	TGTGCCAGCAGGTGGGTTTATGGCACTGAAGCTTTCTTT	CASRWVYGTEAFF
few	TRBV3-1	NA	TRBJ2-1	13	TGTGCCAGCAGCCAGATCATCGGCCGTGAGCAGTTCTTC	CASSQIIGREQFF
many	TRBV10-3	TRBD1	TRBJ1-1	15	TGTGCCATCAGGGGACAGGGGGCAGTCAACACTGAAGCTTTCTTT	CAIRGQGAVNTEAFF
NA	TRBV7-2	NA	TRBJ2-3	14	TGTGCCAGCGCACGAGGGGGGGGCCGTGATACGCAGTATTTT	CASARGGGRDTQYF
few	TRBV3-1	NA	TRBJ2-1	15	TGTGCCAGCAGCCCTTTACGGGAGCCGGGGAATGAGCAGTTCTTC	CASSPLREPGNEQFF
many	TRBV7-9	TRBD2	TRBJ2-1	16	TGTGCCAGCATTCGGGCCGAACTAGCGGGAGCGAATGAGCAGTTCTTC	CASIRAELAGANEQFF
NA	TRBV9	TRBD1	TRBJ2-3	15	TGTGCCAGCAGCGATCAGGGGGTACGCACAGATACGCAGTATTTT	CASSDQGVRTDTQYF
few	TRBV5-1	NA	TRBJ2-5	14	TGCGCCAGCAACGCCCGCGGGTATCAAGAGACCCAGTACTTC	CASNARGYQETQYF
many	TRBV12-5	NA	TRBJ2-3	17	TGTGCTAGTGGTTTGGACCCATCCGGGACTTTCACAGATACGCAGTATTTT	CASGLDPSGTFTDTQYF
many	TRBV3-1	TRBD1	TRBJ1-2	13	TGTGCCAGCAGCCCTGGGACAGGGGAAGGCTACACCTTC	CASSPGTGEGYTF
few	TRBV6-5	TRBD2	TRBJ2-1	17	TGTGCCAGCAGTTACGACCCTAGCGGGAGATGGGACATTGAGCAGTTCTTC	CASSYDPSGRWDIEQFF
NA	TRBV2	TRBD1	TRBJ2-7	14	TGTGCCAGCAGCGCGACAGGGGTCTTATACGAGCAGTACTTC	CASSATGVLYEQYF
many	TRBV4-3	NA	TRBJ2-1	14	TGCGCCAGCAGCCAAGCACACGGGACAAGTGAGCAGTTCTTC	CASSQAHGTSEQFF
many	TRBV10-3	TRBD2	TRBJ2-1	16	TGTGCCATCAGTGAGGGGACTAGCGGGGCCTACAATGAGCAGTTCTTC	CAISEGTSGAYNEQFF
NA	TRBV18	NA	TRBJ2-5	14	TGTGCCAGCTCCCGGGTCGGGGGGCTGGAGACCCAGTACTTC	CASSRVGGLETQYF
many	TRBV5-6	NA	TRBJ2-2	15	TGTGCCAGCAGCTTGGAGCCGACCTACAGCGGGGAGCTGTTTTTT	CASSLEPTYSGELFF
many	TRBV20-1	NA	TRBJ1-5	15	TGCAGTGCTAGAGATCTTCCCCTATACAATCAGCCCCAGCATTTT	CSARDLPLYNQPQHF
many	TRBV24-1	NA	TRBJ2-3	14	TGTGCCACCAGTGATTTGCGGGGCACAGATACGCAGTATTTT	CATSDLRGTDTQYF
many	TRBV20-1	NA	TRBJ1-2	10	TGCAGTGCTGGGGAGAATGGCTACACCTTC	CSAGENGYTF
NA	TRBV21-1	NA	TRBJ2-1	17	TGTGCCAGCACCCATGTCCGGGGTGGAGCCCGTTACAATGAGCAGTTCTTC	CASTHVRGGARYNEQFF
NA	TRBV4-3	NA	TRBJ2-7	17	TGCGCCAGCAGCCAAGATCTCTTCAGCCACCACACCTACGAGCAGTACTTC	CASSQDLFSHHTYEQYF
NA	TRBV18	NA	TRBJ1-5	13	TGTGCCAGCTCTCCTCACCCGGATCAGCCCCAGCATTTT	CASSPHPDQPQHF
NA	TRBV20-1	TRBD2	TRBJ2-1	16	TGCAGTGCTAGTGTTGCTAGCGGGAGACTAGGCAATGAGCAGTTCTTC	CSASVASGRLGNEQFF
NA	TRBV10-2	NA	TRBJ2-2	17	TGCGCCAGCAGGGGGCTGGATGGGGCCCTGAACACCGGGGAGCTGTTTTTT	CASRGLDGALNTGELFF
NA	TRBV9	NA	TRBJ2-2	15	TGTGCCAGCAGCGCGCAGGGTGTTGGGACCGGGGAGCTGTTTTTT	CASSAQGVGTGELFF
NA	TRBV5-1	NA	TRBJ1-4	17	TGCGCCAGCAGCCCGGCGAGGAGGATGGCGGGTAATGAAAAACTGTTTTTT	CASSPARRMAGNEKLFF
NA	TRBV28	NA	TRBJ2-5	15	TGTGCCAGCAGTTTATCTCCGGGCTACCAAGAGACCCAGTACTTC	CASSLSPGYQETQYF